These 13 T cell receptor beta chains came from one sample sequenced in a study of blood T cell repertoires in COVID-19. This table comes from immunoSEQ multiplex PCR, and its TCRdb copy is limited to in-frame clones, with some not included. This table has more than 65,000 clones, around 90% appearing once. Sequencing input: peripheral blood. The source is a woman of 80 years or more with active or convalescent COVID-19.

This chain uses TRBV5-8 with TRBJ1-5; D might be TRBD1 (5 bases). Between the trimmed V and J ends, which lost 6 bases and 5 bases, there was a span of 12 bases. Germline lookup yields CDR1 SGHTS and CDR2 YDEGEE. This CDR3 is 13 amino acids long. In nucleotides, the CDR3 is TGTGCCAGCACAATCGGGGGATATCAGCCCCAGCATTTT. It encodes CASTIGGYQPQHF.

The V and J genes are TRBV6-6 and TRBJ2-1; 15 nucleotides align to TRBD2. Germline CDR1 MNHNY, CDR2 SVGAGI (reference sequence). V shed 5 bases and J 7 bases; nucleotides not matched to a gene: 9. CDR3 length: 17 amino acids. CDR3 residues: CASSPRTSGGARNEQFF. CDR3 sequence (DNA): TGTGCCAGCAGTCCCCGGACTAGCGGGGGGGCCCGTAATGAGCAGTTCTTC.

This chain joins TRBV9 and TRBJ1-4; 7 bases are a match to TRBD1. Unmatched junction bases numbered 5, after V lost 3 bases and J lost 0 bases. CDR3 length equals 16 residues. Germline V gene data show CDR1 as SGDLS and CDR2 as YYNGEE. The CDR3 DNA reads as TGTGCCAGCAGCGAGGGGGACAGAACAACTAATGAAAAACTGTTTTTT. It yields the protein CASSEGDRTTNEKLFF. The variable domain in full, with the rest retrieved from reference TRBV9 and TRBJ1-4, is DSGVTQTPKHLITATGQRVTLRCSPRSGDLSVYWYQQSLDQGLQFLIQYYNGEERAKGNILERFSAQQFPDLHSELNLSSLELGDSALYFCASSEGDRTTNEKLFFGSGTQLSVL.

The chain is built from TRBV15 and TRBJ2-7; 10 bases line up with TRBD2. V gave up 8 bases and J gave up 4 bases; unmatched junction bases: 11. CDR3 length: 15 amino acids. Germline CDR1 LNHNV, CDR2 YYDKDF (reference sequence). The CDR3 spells CATGRRLAGVYEQYF. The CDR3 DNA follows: TGTGCCACCGGCCGGCGCCTAGCGGGAGTATACGAGCAGTACTTC.

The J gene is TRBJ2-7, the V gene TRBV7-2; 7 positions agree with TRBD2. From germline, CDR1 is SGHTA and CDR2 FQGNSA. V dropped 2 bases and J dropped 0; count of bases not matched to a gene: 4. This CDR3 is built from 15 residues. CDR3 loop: CASSLPRGSSYEQYF. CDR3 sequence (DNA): TGTGCCAGCAGCTTACCGCGCGGGAGCTCCTACGAGCAGTACTTC.

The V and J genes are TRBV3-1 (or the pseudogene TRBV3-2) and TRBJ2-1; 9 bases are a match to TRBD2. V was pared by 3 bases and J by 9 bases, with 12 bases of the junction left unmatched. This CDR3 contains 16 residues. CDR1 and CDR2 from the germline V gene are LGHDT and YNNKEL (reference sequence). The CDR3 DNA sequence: TGTGCCAGCAGCCAGTTAGGGCTAGCGGGACTCGCTGAGCAGTTCTTC. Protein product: CASSQLGLAGLAEQFF.

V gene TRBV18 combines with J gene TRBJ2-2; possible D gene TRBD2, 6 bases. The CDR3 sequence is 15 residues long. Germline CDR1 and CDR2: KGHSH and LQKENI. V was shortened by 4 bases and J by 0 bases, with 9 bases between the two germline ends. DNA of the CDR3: TGTGCCAGCTCACGCGGGGCTCCGAACACCGGGGAGCTGTTTTTT. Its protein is CASSRGAPNTGELFF.

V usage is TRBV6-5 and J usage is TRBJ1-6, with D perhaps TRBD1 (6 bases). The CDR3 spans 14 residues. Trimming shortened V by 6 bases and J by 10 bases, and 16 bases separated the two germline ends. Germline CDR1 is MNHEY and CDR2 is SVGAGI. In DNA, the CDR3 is TGTGCCAGCAGGCCGGACAGTGAGGAATCACCCCTCCACTTT. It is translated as CASRPDSEESPLHF.

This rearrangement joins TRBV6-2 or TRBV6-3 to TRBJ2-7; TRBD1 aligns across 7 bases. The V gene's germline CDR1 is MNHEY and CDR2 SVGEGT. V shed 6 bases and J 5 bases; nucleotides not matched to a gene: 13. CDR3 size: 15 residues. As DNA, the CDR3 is TGTGCCAGCAGCCGACAGGGCTTAGGCTTAAACGAGCAGTACTTC. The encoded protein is CASSRQGLGLNEQYF.

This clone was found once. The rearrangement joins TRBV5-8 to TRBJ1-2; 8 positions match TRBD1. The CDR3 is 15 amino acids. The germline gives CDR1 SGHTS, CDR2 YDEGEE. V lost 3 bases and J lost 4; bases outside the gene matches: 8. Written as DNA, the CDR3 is TGTGCCAGCAGCTCTCAGGGGGCGCTTGGCTATGGCTACACCTTC. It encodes CASSSQGALGYGYTF.

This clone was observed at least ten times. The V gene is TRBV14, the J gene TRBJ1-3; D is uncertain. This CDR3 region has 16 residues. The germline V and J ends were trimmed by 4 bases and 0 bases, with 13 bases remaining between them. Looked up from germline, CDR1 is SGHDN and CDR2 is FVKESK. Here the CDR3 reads CASSPSRRSSGNTIYF. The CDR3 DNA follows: TGTGCCAGCAGCCCAAGTCGTAGGAGCTCTGGAAACACCATATATTTT.

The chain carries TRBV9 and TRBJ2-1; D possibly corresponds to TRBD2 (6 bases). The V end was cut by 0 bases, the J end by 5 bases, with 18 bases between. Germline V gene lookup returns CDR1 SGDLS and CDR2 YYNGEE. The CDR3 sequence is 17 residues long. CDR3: CASSVGLGTLAHNEQFF. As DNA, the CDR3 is TGTGCCAGCAGCGTAGGACTCGGGACTCTAGCCCACAATGAGCAGTTCTTC.

CDR3 loop: CASRRKTEGTDTQYF. CDR3 in DNA: TGTGCCAGCCGGAGAAAGACAGAGGGCACAGATACGCAGTATTTT. V usage is TRBV11-2 and J usage is TRBJ2-3, with a tentative D call TRBD1 (5 bases). The V end was cut by 8 bases, the J end by 1 base, with 16 bases between. CDR3 length equals 15 residues. Germline V gene sequence: CDR1 SGHAT, CDR2 FQNNGV.